This T cell receptor beta chain was captured by sequencing in a study of blood T cell repertoires in COVID-19. The overall study: COVID-19 samples from acute and convalescent phases originated in the United States, Italy and Spain. T cells, B-cell-depleted T cells, or PBMCs provided the cDNA or gDNA that served as material.

Clones were sequenced by immunoSEQ multiplex PCR, and TCRdb holds only the in-frame ones, with some missing. The table records approximately 250,000 clones, roughly 80% of them present only once. CDR1 and CDR2 from the germline V gene are MNHEY and SVGEGT. V dropped 5 bases and J dropped 4; count of bases not matched to a gene: 4. The CDR3 loop spans 14 amino acids. This chain uses TRBV6-2 or TRBV6-3 with TRBJ2-3, with 9 bases lining up with TRBD1. This receptor was identified in a woman aged 45-60 years with acute or convalescent COVID-19. The sequenced material came from peripheral blood. The CDR3 region is CASSRQGGADTQYF. The CDR3 DNA reads as TGTGCCAGCAGTCGACAGGGGGGGGCAGATACGCAGTATTTT.